This record covers a single T cell receptor (beta chain). Its antigen is not known. This specimen belongs to a study of T cell repertoires in cytomegalovirus infection. The overall study: It was the public TCR beta signatures that indicated both CMV infection and matching HLA type.

TCRdb itself ran the reads through MiXCR, one entry per CDR3 protein. Here the sample spans about 890,000 distinct CDR3 sequences, around 31% being singletons. The CDR3 runs to 17 residues. After removal of 5 bases from V and 2 bases from J, the junction contained 13 bases not matched to a gene. From germline, CDR1 is SGHVS and CDR2 FNYEAQ. Notes on the study in general: The study identified carriers of CMV plus the relevant HLA from cumulative public TCR beta family frequency.

The chain is built from TRBV7-6 and TRBJ1-2, with TRBD1 identical over 8 bases. The material sequenced was cultured CD8+ T cells from PBMCs, taken from culture after CMV antigen stimulation. The TCR was taken from a human donor in good health (CMV status not recorded). Some clones in this sample may be carry-over from other donors' samples. CDR3 sequence: CASSSFSGQGANYGYTF. CDR3 sequence (DNA): TGTGCCAGCAGCAGTTTCTCAGGCCAGGGGGCCAACTATGGCTACACCTTC.